The rows below give T cell receptor beta chains drawn from one sample of a study of T cells after yellow fever vaccination. Each CDR3 protein gets one entry after TCRdb re-called the 5' RACE reads with MiXCR. The sample includes some 560,000 distinct CDR3 sequences, about a fifth of them seen just once. Sequencing was performed on PBMCs, taken 15 days after the yellow fever booster vaccination. Receptors originate from a man aged 30 to 39 who received the YFV17D yellow fever vaccine. Both conserved end residues are part of each CDR3. The D gene is left open where the match is weak. Some rows mark clone size as missing; the rest say once, few, many or name a class of expanded clone.

size: NA; J: TRBJ2-7; D: NA; V: TRBV11-1; CDR3: CASSRGENEQYF; DNA: TGTGCCAGCAGTAGGGGCGAAAACGAGCAGTACTTC
size: NA; J: TRBJ2-5; D: TRBD2; V: TRBV20-1; CDR3: CSGLLTSGGETQYF; DNA: TGCAGTGGGCTACTGACTAGCGGGGGAGAGACCCAGTACTTC
size: NA; J: TRBJ2-3; D: NA; V: TRBV29-1; CDR3: CSVVLRWVGATDTQYF; DNA: TGCAGCGTTGTCCTGAGGTGGGTGGGAGCCACAGATACGCAGTATTTT
size: many; J: TRBJ2-5; D: TRBD2; V: TRBV7-9; CDR3: CASSGGLAGVGETQYF; DNA: TGTGCCAGCAGCGGAGGACTAGCGGGAGTGGGGGAGACCCAGTACTTC
size: NA; J: TRBJ2-3; D: NA; V: TRBV20-1; CDR3: CSAKPDRRVGTDTQYF; DNA: TGCAGTGCTAAGCCGGATCGGCGGGTCGGCACAGATACGCAGTATTTT
size: NA; J: TRBJ2-1; D: TRBD2; V: TRBV20-1; CDR3: CRPQAGGYNEQFF; DNA: TGCAGACCCCAAGCGGGGGGGTACAATGAGCAGTTCTTC
size: NA; J: TRBJ2-3; D: TRBD2; V: TRBV5-1; CDR3: CASSETSGSPDTQYF; DNA: TGCGCCAGCAGCGAAACTAGCGGGAGCCCAGATACGCAGTATTTT
size: few; J: TRBJ2-1; D: NA; V: TRBV12-3/TRBV12-4; CDR3: CASSLVSGNEQFF; DNA: TGTGCCAGCAGTTTAGTTTCCGGGAATGAGCAGTTCTTC
size: NA; J: TRBJ2-2; D: TRBD2; V: TRBV6-2/TRBV6-3; CDR3: CASSYTTESGRDGELFF; DNA: TGTGCCAGCAGTTACACGACTGAAAGCGGGAGAGACGGGGAGCTGTTTTTT
size: few; J: TRBJ2-7; D: NA; V: TRBV12-3/TRBV12-4; CDR3: CASSLWGTEQYF; DNA: TGTGCCAGCAGTTTGTGGGGTACCGAGCAGTACTTC
size: NA; J: TRBJ2-7; D: NA; V: TRBV10-2; CDR3: CASSEWTIYEQYF; DNA: TGCGCCAGCAGTGAGTGGACTATCTACGAGCAGTACTTC
size: NA; J: TRBJ2-7; D: NA; V: TRBV10-3; CDR3: CAISESPPPEQYF; DNA: TGTGCCATCAGTGAGTCCCCCCCTCCCGAGCAGTACTTC
size: NA; J: TRBJ2-5; D: NA; V: TRBV19; CDR3: CASSNGGETQYF; DNA: TGTGCCAGTAGTAATGGCGGGGAGACCCAGTACTTC